What follows are 2 T cell receptor beta chains derived from one specimen sequenced in a study of identifying expanded T cells in peripheral blood. The protocol was immunoSEQ multiplex PCR, while the TCRdb copy is restricted to in-frame clones and leaves out a portion. The sample includes roughly 100,000 clones, around 90% seen only once; the top ten take about 15%. The sample taken for sequencing was blood. The source is a person aged 18-70 years in good health.

The chain combines TRBV4-2 with TRBJ2-2, with unresolved D. V lost 1 base to trimming and J lost 0 bases, with 15 bases between them. The CDR3 is 18 residues long. The germline gives CDR1 LGHNA, CDR2 YNFKEQ. Here the CDR3 DNA reads TGTGCCAGCAGCCAAGCCCTACAACTAATATCGAACACCGGGGAGCTGTTTTTT. Encoded protein: CASSQALQLISNTGELFF.

The chain is built from TRBV14 and TRBJ2-1; D ambiguous. This CDR3 is 12 amino acids long. Germline V CDR1 and CDR2: SGHDN, FVKESK. V was shortened by 5 bases and J by 7 bases, with 9 bases between the two germline ends. CDR3: CASSEVMNEQFF. In DNA form, the CDR3 reads TGTGCCAGCAGCGAAGTGATGAATGAGCAGTTCTTC. Full variable domain (outside the CDR3, taken from reference TRBV14 and TRBJ2-1): EAGVTQFPSHSVIEKGQTVTLRCDPISGHDNLYWYRRVMGKEIKFLLHFVKESKQDESGMPNNRFLAERTGGTYSTLKVQPAELEDSGVYFCASSEVMNEQFFGPGTRLTVL.